This T cell receptor beta chain was found in a study of CXCR3-negative and CXCR3-positive naive CD8 T cells. Whole-study findings and limits: Expression of CXCR3 was partially reduced after cryopreservation, and fresh PBMCs were used in most assays.

Comment on this clonotype: Antigen unknown.

This CDR3 spans 16 amino acids. Germline V gene data show CDR1 as SQVTM and CDR2 as ANQGSEA. The libraries of TRB cDNA were prepared using 5' RACE with UMI labels. Reanalyzing the 5' RACE reads, TCRdb keeps one entry per CDR3 protein, without DNA. The sample holds 100,000 to 150,000 distinct CDR3 sequences. Material for sequencing was naive CXCR3- CD8+ T cells from blood. Subset described: CD45RO-CCR7+CD27+CD95- naive CD8+ T cells lacking CXCR3 (TNR3-). This chain joins TRBV29-1 and TRBJ1-1; no DNA is available, so the TRBD1 call from TCRdb remains unchecked. This TCR was sampled from a human donor in good health. Some clones in this sample may be carry-over from other donors' samples. CDR3 residues: CSVESQGRHLNTEAFF.